This entry features one T cell receptor (beta chain) sequence. The antigen remains undetermined. The sample comes from a study of CD8 T cells in Susac syndrome. Overall study findings and caveats: The study recognized that its TCR sequencing and HLA analysis covered a relatively small number of individuals.

Negative isolation was applied to CD8+ and CD4+ T cells, and FACS enrichment was applied to TEMRA cells. Random hexamers primed reverse transcription of about 0.45 to 1 ug RNA. A single record per CDR3 protein comes from TCRdb applying MiXCR to the immunoSEQ multiplex PCR reads. The sample records roughly 180,000 distinct CDR3 sequences, approximately 95% being singletons. Germline V gene data show CDR1 as SQVTM and CDR2 as ANQGSEA. The ends lost 7 bases at V and 2 bases at J; junction bases unmatched: 1. The CDR3 consists of 12 residues. Sequenced sample: CD4+ T cells from PBMCs. The rearrangement links TRBV29-1 to TRBJ2-1; TRBD1 matches at 8 bases. This clonotype was obtained from a human donor in good health. CDR3 residues: CSGGQAYNEQFF. The CDR3 nucleotides read TGCAGCGGGGGACAGGCCTACAATGAGCAGTTCTTC.